The sequence of this T cell receptor (beta chain) was determined in a study of blood T cell repertoires in COVID-19. Study information: From T cells, B-cell-depleted T cells, or PBMCs came the material, which was cDNA or gDNA.

Authors' processing steps: Estimation of nucleated cell counts relied on the amplification of reference gene primers. This table comes from immunoSEQ multiplex PCR, and its TCRdb copy is limited to in-frame clones, with some not included. V and J calls plus clone size are reproduced from that table; the DNA served to infer D and trimming. The table includes fewer than 200,000 clones, approximately 90% detected once. Sequencing was carried out using peripheral blood. The sequence came from a man between 18 and 29 years old with COVID-19, enrolled during active disease.

CDR3 protein: CASSPRQGRLNTEAFF. CDR3 coding DNA: TGTGCCAGCTCACCACGGCAGGGGCGGTTGAACACTGAAGCTTTCTTT. The chain carries TRBV18 and TRBJ1-1; possible D gene TRBD1, 6 bases. Trimming took off 1 base at V and 0 bases at J, with 12 bases between the two ends. The CDR3 covers 16 residues. CDR1 and CDR2 from the germline V gene are KGHSH and LQKENI.